What follows are 12 T cell receptor beta chains derived from one specimen sequenced in a study of T cells in Graves' hyperthyroidism and ophthalmopathy (dated by TCRdb to the late 2010s). Library method: multiplex PCR. The instrument given in TCRdb is Illumina HiSeq 2000. The TCR beta CDR3 regions were amplified from the RNA transcripts. For the first round of RT-PCR on the TCR CDR3, the HTBI primer set was used together with the Qiagen OneStep RT-PCR kit. Through fastp at Q25 and MiXCR, TCRdb rebuilt clones from the public reads, retaining in-frame beta chains. Merged by CDR3 protein, the rows form single entries marked with the most common genes and DNA. Across this sample there are around 490,000 distinct CDR3 sequences, with 15% to 20% seen only once. The top ten constitute approximately 48% of the sample. The sequencing input was blood. The receptors were gathered from a man aged 35 to 55 with Graves' ophthalmopathy.

This clonotype showed up just a few times. J is TRBJ1-1 and V is TRBV4-2; D not certain. This CDR3 comprises 14 residues. In germline, CDR1 is LGHNA, CDR2 YNFKEQ. V was clipped by 1 base and J by 0 bases, with 6 bases between them. This chain's CDR3 is CASSQGGLNTEAFF. The DNA of the CDR3 is TGTGCCAGCAGCCAAGGGGGTTTGAACACTGAAGCTTTCTTT.

About this clonotype itself: A much larger clone sits a single nucleotide away, making a read error possible. The V and J genes are TRBV11-2 and TRBJ2-1; 10 bases fit TRBD1. The CDR3 is made up of 15 amino acids. Germline CDR1 reads SGHAT; CDR2 reads FQNNGV. The junction had 2 bases not matched to a gene; V was cut back by 4 bases and J by 2 bases. CDR3 bases: TGTGCCAGCAGCTGCGGGACAGGGGCCTACAATGAGCAGTTCTTC. Its protein is CASSCGTGAYNEQFF.

Ten or more counts support this clonotype. This sequence joins TRBV20-1 and TRBJ2-7; no reliable D call. This CDR3 is 13 amino acids long. V lost 3 bases to trimming and J lost 0 bases, with 9 bases between them. Germline V gene sequence: CDR1 DFQATT, CDR2 SNEGSKA (reference sequence). CDR3 nucleotides: TGCAGTGCTAGTGGCAAGAGCTCCTACGAGCAGTACTTC. The encoded protein is CSASGKSSYEQYF.

This chain joins TRBV28 and TRBJ2-5, with D perhaps TRBD2 (5 bases). Germline CDR1 and CDR2: MDHEN and SYDVKM. V lost 5 bases to trimming and J lost 7 bases, with 11 bases between them. This CDR3 contains 12 residues. The CDR3 reads CASSPGRGTQYF. The CDR3 DNA follows: TGTGCCAGCAGTCCCGGACGGGGGACCCAGTACTTC.

This clonotype was found many times. The chain joins TRBV7-9 to TRBJ1-4; TRBD1 matches at 9 bases. The CDR3 extends over 15 amino acids. CDR1 and CDR2 (germline): SEHNR, FQNEAQ (reference sequence). The V and J ends lost 8 bases and 2 bases, in that order; junction bases with no gene match: 6. CDR3 sequence reads: CASSSQGATNEKLFF. The CDR3 DNA is TGTGCCAGCTCATCACAGGGGGCCACTAATGAAAAACTGTTTTTT.

This clonotype was picked up one time. The chain employs TRBV6-9 and TRBJ2-7, with 8 bases matching TRBD1. V lost 3 bases and J lost 3; bases outside the gene matches: 4. This CDR3 spans 14 amino acids. CDR1 MNHGY and CDR2 SVAAGI come from the germline V gene. The CDR3 sequence: CASSYDRGVYEQYF. Written as DNA, the CDR3 is TGTGCCAGCAGTTACGACAGGGGCGTCTACGAGCAGTACTTC.

This clonotype was observed at least ten times. The chain joins TRBV6-2 or TRBV6-3 to TRBJ2-5; D is unresolved. This CDR3 region has 12 residues. Germline CDR1 MNHEY, CDR2 SVGEGT. Trimming removed 7 bases from V and 6 bases from J, with 12 bases in between. In DNA, the CDR3 is TGTGCCAGCAAGATCCCAGGAAAGACCCAGTACTTC. It yields the protein CASKIPGKTQYF.

The genes are TRBV20-1 and TRBJ1-3; 7 bases align to TRBD1. The junction had 10 bases not matched to a gene; V was cut back by 6 bases and J by 2 bases. CDR3 length equals 15 residues. CDR1 DFQATT and CDR2 SNEGSKA come from the germline V gene (reference sequence). The CDR3 region is CSARDRVFPGNTIYF. The CDR3 DNA follows: TGCAGTGCCCGCGACAGGGTTTTTCCTGGAAACACCATATATTTT.

This clonotype was observed at least ten times. J is TRBJ2-7 and V is TRBV27, with a tentative D call TRBD1 (7 bases). With 2 bases removed from V and 4 bases from J, the gap between germline ends came to 15 bases. Germline V gene sequence: CDR1 MNHEY, CDR2 SMNVEV (reference sequence). This CDR3 is built from 15 residues. DNA of the CDR3: TGTGCCAGCAGTTTAAATTCGCAGGGGGGTTACGAGCAGTACTTC. Its protein product is CASSLNSQGGYEQYF.

The chain recombines TRBV30 with TRBJ1-5, with 9 bases lining up with TRBD1. Germline CDR1 is GTSNPN and CDR2 is SVGIG (reference sequence). The CDR3 has 15 residues. V shed 3 bases and J 3 bases; nucleotides not matched to a gene: 6. CDR3 protein: CAWRGDRVYNQPQHF. CDR3 coding DNA: TGTGCCTGGAGGGGGGACAGGGTATACAATCAGCCCCAGCATTTT. Combining the CDR3 with reference TRBV30 and TRBJ1-5 gives the whole variable domain SQTIHQWPATLVQPVGSPLSLECTVEGTSNPNLYWYRQAAGRGLQLLFYSVGIGQISSEVPQNLSASRPQDRQFILSSKKLLLSDSGFYLCAWRGDRVYNQPQHFGDGTRLSIL.

This clonotype has at least ten counts. This rearrangement joins TRBV18 to TRBJ1-1; weak D call: TRBD1 (6 bases). Germline CDR1 reads KGHSH; CDR2 reads LQKENI. The CDR3 extends over 14 amino acids. Trimming left V 3 bases short and J 5 bases short, with 13 bases between. The CDR3 DNA is TGTGCCAGCTCACCGGTCGGGGGGCAGACTGAAGCTTTCTTT. Protein product: CASSPVGGQTEAFF.

In this sample, this clonotype turned up once. This sequence may be a read error, since a much larger clone differs from it by one base. This chain links TRBV7-6 with TRBJ2-1; D is tentatively TRBD1 or TRBD2 (6 bases each). The V end was cut by 3 bases, the J end by 8 bases, with 17 bases between. Looked up from germline, CDR1 is SGHVS and CDR2 is FNYEAQ. This CDR3 region has 15 residues. The CDR3 loop is CASSFEGGRNDEQFF. In DNA form, the CDR3 reads TGTGCCAGCAGCTTCGAGGGGGGCCGAAACGATGAGCAGTTCTTC.